What follows describes a single T cell receptor (beta chain). Its antigen is not known. With 3 bases clipped from V and 1 base from J, the junction kept 3 bases outside the gene matches. CDR1 and CDR2 (germline): LGHNA, YNFKEQ. The CDR3 has 16 amino acids. The assay was immunoSEQ multiplex PCR, and TCRdb's table has in-frame clones only and misses some. The sample lists fewer than 120,000 clones, about 88% occurring once. This record belongs to a study of T cell responses to AZD1222 COVID-19 vaccine. General study points: Seropositivity was recorded at baseline in only 6 or 7 AZD1222 recipients.

The sample here was peripheral blood, taken on day 0 of AZD1222 vaccination. This chain uses TRBV4-2 with TRBJ2-2; 9 bases map to TRBD2. This receptor was taken from an adult in good health. CDR3 sequence: CASSHQAGGNTGELFF. CDR3 in DNA: TGTGCCAGCAGCCACCAAGCGGGGGGGAACACCGGGGAGCTGTTTTTT.